This TCR beta chain emerged from a study of PD-1 blockade in classical Hodgkin lymphoma. The study, taken as a whole, reports: Baseline diversity resembling that of newly diagnosed patients was seen in complete responders.

Noted time point: cycle 4 day 1 (C4D1), after five to seven weeks of nivolumab. After autologous stem cell transplantation all patients relapsed, and prior brentuximab vedotin exposure differed between cohorts. This clone showed up just once. Its antigen is as yet unknown. CDR1 and CDR2 (germline): MRHNA, SNTAGT. Trimming cost V 4 bases and J 0 bases, with 13 bases left between them. The CDR3 has 16 amino acids. Only in-frame clones appear in the TCRdb table, and some are missing; sequencing was by immunoSEQ multiplex PCR. This sample yields 50,000 or so clones, of which around 91% are seen a single time; around 13% belongs to the top ten.

This sample comprised peripheral blood mononuclear cells (PBMCs), obtained before the fourth cycle of nivolumab. This TCR came from a human donor with classical Hodgkin lymphoma. The V call is TRBV6-4, the J call TRBJ2-1; a weak D match, TRBD2 (6 bases). CDR3 loop: CASSALSGSSYNEQFF. CDR3 DNA: TGTGCCAGCAGTGCACTTAGCGGTAGCTCCTACAATGAGCAGTTCTTC.